This T cell receptor (beta chain) was profiled in a study of T cells after yellow fever vaccination. Study observations and caveats: Abundant clonotypes (contaminants from the bulk population) could be present in FACS-sorted repertoires. Some clonotypes, a small share, were shared between CD4 and CD8 compartments. Subsequent booster samples again held most clones from primary vaccination (96% CD4, over 80% CD8).

Notes on this clonotype: Its antigen is as yet unknown.

UMIs and a universal primer site were added when TCR cDNA was made by 5'RACE template switching. TCRdb analysed the 5' RACE reads with MiXCR anew, one entry per CDR3 protein. The table has 300,000 to 450,000 distinct CDR3 sequences, more than 5.5% seen once. The germline CDR1 and CDR2 sequences are MNHEY and SVGEGT. This CDR3 is 14 amino acids long. Trimming stripped 2 bases from V and 1 base from J, with 8 bases between. The TCR originated in a man aged 25-40 years who received the YFV17D yellow fever vaccine. The sequenced sample was PBMCs, obtained 5 days after the yellow fever booster vaccination. The genes are TRBV6-2 or TRBV6-3 and TRBJ1-1; D not certain. CDR3 sequence: CASSYVSANTEAFF. CDR3 DNA sequence: TGTGCCAGCAGTTACGTTTCAGCGAACACTGAAGCTTTCTTT.